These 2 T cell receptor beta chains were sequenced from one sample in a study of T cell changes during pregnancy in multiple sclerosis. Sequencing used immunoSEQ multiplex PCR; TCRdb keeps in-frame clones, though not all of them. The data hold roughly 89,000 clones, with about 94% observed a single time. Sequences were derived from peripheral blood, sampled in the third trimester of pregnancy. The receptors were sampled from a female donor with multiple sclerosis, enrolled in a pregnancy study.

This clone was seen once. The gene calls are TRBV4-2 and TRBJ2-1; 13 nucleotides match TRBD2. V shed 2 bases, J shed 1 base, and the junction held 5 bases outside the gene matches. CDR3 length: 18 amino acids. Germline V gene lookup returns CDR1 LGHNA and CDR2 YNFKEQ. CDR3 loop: CASSQRLAGGASYNEQFF. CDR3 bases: TGTGCCAGCAGCCAACGACTAGCGGGGGGAGCATCCTACAATGAGCAGTTCTTC.

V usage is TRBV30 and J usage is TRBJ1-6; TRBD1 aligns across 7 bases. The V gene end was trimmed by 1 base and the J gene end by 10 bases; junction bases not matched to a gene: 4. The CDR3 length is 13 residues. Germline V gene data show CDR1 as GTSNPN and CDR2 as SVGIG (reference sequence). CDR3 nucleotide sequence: TGTGCCTGGAGTGGACAGGGAGGCTCACCCCTCCACTTT. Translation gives CAWSGQGGSPLHF.